The 22 T cell receptor beta chains in this list originate from one sample, sequenced in a study of shared clonotypes between healthy human individuals. Naivety among CD8 cells was defined by CD45RO negativity and positive CCR7 selection, thereby excluding terminally differentiated effector memory CD45RA+ cells. The data were produced by immunoSEQ multiplex PCR, yet TCRdb's version contains in-frame clones alone and is incomplete. This table holds around 560,000 clones, roughly 96% found once. Sequences were obtained from naive CD8+ T cells sorted from blood. The source is a woman aged 25 to 39 in good health.

The V call is TRBV27, the J call TRBJ1-1; D is undetermined. V lost 6 bases and J lost 1, with 9 bases in between. The CDR3 loop spans 13 amino acids. Germline V CDR1 and CDR2: MNHEY, SMNVEV (reference sequence). CDR3 DNA sequence: TGTGCCAGCAGATTGGTACAGAACACTGAAGCTTTCTTT. This translates into CASRLVQNTEAFF.

The chain carries TRBV15 and TRBJ1-5; 7 bases map to TRBD1. The CDR3 has 17 residues. Germline-derived CDR1 and CDR2 are LNHNV and YYDKDF (reference sequence). V shed 2 bases and J 0 bases; nucleotides not matched to a gene: 7. In nucleotides, the CDR3 is TGTGCCACCAGCAGATACCGGGACAGTTATAGCAATCAGCCCCAGCATTTT. Translation: CATSRYRDSYSNQPQHF.

The V and J genes are TRBV4-2 and TRBJ2-1; D possibly uses TRBD1 or TRBD2 (5 bases each). V lost 0 bases, J lost 6 bases, and 9 bases lay in between. The CDR3 runs to 14 residues. CDR1 and CDR2 from the germline V gene are LGHNA and YNFKEQ. This chain's CDR3 is CASSQDEGRNEQFF. The CDR3 bases are TGTGCCAGCAGCCAAGATGAGGGGCGCAATGAGCAGTTCTTC.

This clone came up once. J is TRBJ1-4 and V is TRBV11-3; maybe TRBD1 (6 bases). The CDR3 loop spans 19 amino acids. Germline V CDR1 and CDR2: SGHNT, YENEEA. The V end was cut by 1 base, the J end by 0 bases, with 18 bases between. The CDR3 loop is CASSLALGHSSATNEKLFF. In DNA, the CDR3 is TGTGCCAGCAGCTTAGCATTGGGACATTCTTCCGCAACTAATGAAAAACTGTTTTTT.

A single count supports this clone. The chain couples TRBV9 to TRBJ1-1; TRBD1 might be the D (6 bases). The germline CDR1 and CDR2 sequences are SGDLS and YYNGEE. This CDR3 has 13 amino acids. Deletions cut 3 bases from V and 4 bases from J, with 10 bases between. Written as DNA, the CDR3 is TGTGCCAGCAGCGAGGGGGGGAGCACTGAAGCTTTCTTT. Protein sequence: CASSEGGSTEAFF.

This chain joins TRBV29-1 and TRBJ1-2, with TRBD1 matching over 8 bases. Germline assignment: CDR1 SQVTM and CDR2 ANQGSEA. The CDR3 is 13 amino acids. V was clipped by 3 bases and J by 4 bases; unmatched bases: 4. The CDR3 bases are TGCAGCGTTGACGCCGGGACAGGCTATGGCTACACCTTC. Its protein product is CSVDAGTGYGYTF.

On this clone: One end of the junction fails to match germline, which may point to a read error. V is TRBV27 and J is TRBJ2-7, with 9 bases identical to TRBD1. This CDR3 comprises 15 residues. Germline CDR1 reads MNHEY; CDR2 reads SMNVEV (reference sequence). DNA for the CDR3: TGTGCCAGTAGTTTGACACAGGGGGCGGGGCACGAGCAGTACTTC. This codes for CASSLTQGAGHEQYF.

With respect to this clone: Other DNA sequences from this sample encode an identical CDR3 as well. CDR3 sequence: CASSLPGPEQYF. CDR3 bases: TGTGCCAGCAGTTTACCGGGACCCGAGCAGTACTTC. J is TRBJ2-7 and V is TRBV28; the D call may be TRBD1 or TRBD2 (5 bases each). Between the trimmed V and J ends, which lost 2 bases and 6 bases, there was a span of 8 bases. CDR1 MDHEN and CDR2 SYDVKM come from the germline V gene. The CDR3 is 12 residues long.

The chain combines TRBV7-9 with TRBJ2-5; 7 nucleotides match TRBD1. Germline-derived CDR1 and CDR2 are SEHNR and FQNEAQ (reference sequence). The trim removed 4 bases at V and 4 bases at J, leaving 6 bases unmatched. The CDR3 contains 14 residues. The CDR3 coding sequence is TGTGCCAGCAGCTCGAGGGACAGCCCAGAGACCCAGTACTTC. It encodes CASSSRDSPETQYF.

The V call is TRBV29-1, the J call TRBJ1-2; the D gene is possibly TRBD1 (5 bases). The CDR3 is 14 amino acids. The germline V and J ends were trimmed by 4 bases and 4 bases, with 16 bases remaining between them. CDR1 and CDR2 (germline): SQVTM, ANQGSEA. DNA for the CDR3: TGCAGCGTTGGGGGAGACAGAGGTCTCTATGGCTACACCTTC. Protein: CSVGGDRGLYGYTF.

The J gene is TRBJ2-7, the V gene TRBV6-5, with D tentatively TRBD1 (6 bases). This CDR3 comprises 13 residues. V dropped 8 bases and J dropped 6 bases, with 17 bases sitting between them. Germline V gene sequence: CDR1 MNHEY, CDR2 SVGAGI. CDR3 in DNA: TGTGCCAGCTGGACAGCCAGAATAAGCGAGCAGTACTTC. This sequence encodes CASWTARISEQYF.

In regard to this clone: A junction end diverges from the germline sequence, so it may reflect a read error. This sequence joins TRBV7-3 and TRBJ2-2; 10 bases are shared with TRBD2. This CDR3 is built from 17 residues. Germline CDR1 is SGHTA and CDR2 is FQGTGA. The CDR3 DNA reads TGTGCCAGCAGCTCGATCTCTAGCGGGAGTAACAGCGGGGAGCTGTTTTTT. Translated: CASSSISSGSNSGELFF. The full variable domain, its missing parts supplied by reference TRBV7-3 and TRBJ2-2, is GAGVSQTPSNKVTEKGKYVELRCDPISGHTALYWYRQSLGQGPEFLIYFQGTGAADDSGLPNDRFFAVRPEGSVSTLKIQRTERGDSAVYLCASSSISSGSNSGELFFGEGSRLTVL.

V gene TRBV14 combines with J gene TRBJ1-2, with D unresolved. Germline CDR1 is SGHDN and CDR2 is FVKESK. The germline V and J ends were trimmed by 4 bases and 5 bases, with 11 bases remaining between them. The CDR3 runs to 13 residues. The CDR3 reads CASSLTTVYGYTF. Written as DNA, the CDR3 is TGTGCCAGCAGCCTCACGACGGTTTATGGCTACACCTTC.

The chain combines TRBV11-1 with TRBJ2-7; no definite D call. The CDR3 sequence is 13 residues long. V shed 0 bases and J shed 5 bases, with 8 bases lying between them. The germline CDR1 and CDR2 sequences are SGHAT and FQDESV (reference sequence). The CDR3 loop reads CASSLASHDEQYF. The CDR3 nucleotides are TGTGCCAGCAGCTTAGCTTCCCACGACGAGCAGTACTTC. Filled out from reference TRBV11-1 and TRBJ2-7, the complete variable domain reads EAEVAQSPRYKITEKSQAVAFWCDPISGHATLYWYRQILGQGPELLVQFQDESVVDDSQLPKDRFSAERLKGVDSTLKIQPAELGDSAMYLCASSLASHDEQYFGPGTRLTVT.

This sequence joins TRBV11-1 and TRBJ1-1; the D gene is possibly TRBD1 (5 bases). This CDR3 has 14 amino acids. CDR1 and CDR2 from the germline V gene are SGHAT and FQDESV (reference sequence). V shed 5 bases and J shed 0 bases, with 10 bases lying between them. The CDR3 DNA reads TGTGCCAGCAGCCAGGGACCGTTGAACACTGAAGCTTTCTTT. Amino acids: CASSQGPLNTEAFF.

This chain joins TRBV25-1 and TRBJ2-7, with 9 positions matching TRBD1. V shed 8 bases, J shed 2 bases, and the junction held 4 bases outside the gene matches. CDR1 is MGHDK, CDR2 SYGVNS, per germline. The CDR3 loop spans 13 amino acids. CDR3: CASEQGAPYEQYF. CDR3 nucleotide sequence: TGTGCCAGCGAACAGGGGGCCCCCTACGAGCAGTACTTC.

The chain employs TRBV9 and TRBJ2-6; no clear D gene. The CDR3 runs 14 residues. V gave up 2 bases and J gave up 0 bases, with 3 bases separating them. Germline values: CDR1 SGDLS, CDR2 YYNGEE. CDR3 residues: CASSVVSGANVLTF. The CDR3 nucleotides read TGTGCCAGCAGCGTCGTCTCTGGGGCCAACGTCCTGACTTTC.

The V call is TRBV5-6, the J call TRBJ2-6; D gene ambiguous. V lost 1 base to trimming and J lost 0 bases, with 5 bases between them. The CDR3 runs 15 residues. Germline CDR1 and CDR2: SGHDT and YYEEEE. CDR3 in DNA: TGTGCCAGCAGCTTGTCGGGCTCTGGGGCCAACGTCCTGACTTTC. The encoded protein is CASSLSGSGANVLTF.

The J gene is TRBJ2-7, the V gene TRBV6-1; 10 bases are shared with TRBD1. This CDR3 comprises 14 residues. The V gene's germline CDR1 is MNHNS and CDR2 SASEGT. V was clipped by 6 bases and J by 2 bases; unmatched bases: 4. In DNA form, the CDR3 reads TGTGCCAGCAGAGACAGGGGGCGGCCCTACGAGCAGTACTTC. It yields the protein CASRDRGRPYEQYF.

V is TRBV7-9 and J is TRBJ2-7, with 8 bases lining up with TRBD1. The V gene's germline CDR1 is SEHNR and CDR2 FQNEAQ (reference sequence). The V gene end was trimmed by 5 bases and the J gene end by 7 bases; junction bases not matched to a gene: 10. The CDR3 runs 14 residues. This chain's CDR3 is CASSPRDRLLEQYF. The DNA for the CDR3 is TGTGCCAGCAGCCCCCGGGACAGGTTATTGGAGCAGTACTTC.

V gene TRBV4-1 combines with J gene TRBJ2-7, with 9 bases lining up with TRBD1. This CDR3 spans 15 amino acids. Germline V gives CDR1 MGHRA, CDR2 YSYEKL. V was clipped by 2 bases and J by 3 bases; unmatched bases: 5. The CDR3 nucleotides read TGCGCCAGCAGCCAAAGGGACAGGGAGATCTACGAGCAGTACTTC. Translation: CASSQRDREIYEQYF.

The chain has TRBV28 and TRBJ1-5; D unresolved. Deletions cut 8 bases from V and 3 bases from J, with 14 bases between. This CDR3 has 14 amino acids. The germline V gene has CDR1 MDHEN and CDR2 SYDVKM. The CDR3 here is CASSLVGNNQPQHF. DNA of the CDR3: TGTGCCAGCTCGTTGGTAGGGAACAATCAGCCCCAGCATTTT.